Each of the 21 T cell receptor beta chains below was sequenced from the same sample in a study of T cell changes during pregnancy in multiple sclerosis. Repertoires were generated with immunoSEQ multiplex PCR, while TCRdb's copy carries only in-frame clones and drops some. The sample holds 12,000 or so clones; about 88% are singletons and the top ten take under 15%. The sample was CD8+ T cells from peripheral blood mononuclear cells, taken in the second trimester of pregnancy. These receptors all stem from a female donor in good health, enrolled as a control in a pregnancy study.

The chain recombines TRBV27 with TRBJ1-6; D not resolved. Deletions cut 5 bases from V and 7 bases from J, with 9 bases between. Germline V lookup: CDR1 MNHEY, CDR2 SMNVEV (reference sequence). The CDR3 contains 13 residues. This chain's CDR3 is CASSPAGNSPLHF. CDR3 sequence (DNA): TGTGCCAGCAGTCCGGCCGGGAATTCACCCCTCCACTTT.

The V gene is TRBV6-1, the J gene TRBJ2-7; D possibly corresponds to TRBD1 (6 bases). Germline-derived CDR1 and CDR2 are MNHNS and SASEGT. V lost 6 bases, J lost 3 bases, and 9 bases lay in between. CDR3 length equals 12 residues. The CDR3 DNA follows: TGTGCCAGCAGGGACAGATACTACGAGCAGTACTTC. Protein: CASRDRYYEQYF.

The chain links TRBV19 to TRBJ2-7; 9 bases are shared with TRBD2. CDR3 length: 15 amino acids. The trim removed 5 bases at V and 4 bases at J, leaving 9 bases unmatched. Germline V lookup: CDR1 LNHDA, CDR2 SQIVND (reference sequence). CDR3 coding DNA: TGTGCCAGTAGTCCTAGCGGGGCAAGTTTGTACGAGCAGTACTTC. Translating it yields CASSPSGASLYEQYF. The variable domain in full, completed from reference TRBV19 and TRBJ2-7, reads DGGITQSPKYLFRKEGQNVTLSCEQNLNHDAMYWYRQDPGQGLRLIYYSQIVNDFQKGDIAEGYSVSREKKESFPLTVTSAQKNPTAFYLCASSPSGASLYEQYFGPGTRLTVT.

The V and J genes are TRBV4-1 and TRBJ1-2; maybe TRBD1 (5 bases). Germline V CDR1 and CDR2: MGHRA, YSYEKL. This CDR3 has 12 residues. V was pared by 3 bases and J by 3 bases, with 5 bases between. The CDR3 sequence is CASSQTDYGYTF. The CDR3 nucleotides are TGCGCCAGCAGCCAGACAGACTATGGCTACACCTTC.

The rearrangement joins TRBV19 to TRBJ1-6; no clear D. The germline V gene has CDR1 LNHDA and CDR2 SQIVND (reference sequence). CDR3 size: 13 residues. Trimming took 1 base from V and 9 from J, leaving 7 bases between them. Written as DNA, the CDR3 is TGTGCCAGTAGTATAGCGGCGGCTTCACCCCTCCACTTT. Its translation is CASSIAAASPLHF.

This clone has only one observation. The rearrangement uses TRBV4-1 and TRBJ2-5, with 14 nucleotides matching TRBD2. The CDR3 runs to 18 residues. Germline V gene data show CDR1 as MGHRA and CDR2 as YSYEKL. V shed 8 bases and J 2 bases; nucleotides not matched to a gene: 13. The CDR3 is CASAAGTSGRASQETQYF. In DNA, the CDR3 is TGCGCCAGCGCCGCCGGGACTAGCGGGAGAGCCTCTCAAGAGACCCAGTACTTC.

This chain connects TRBV18 to TRBJ2-3, with D perhaps matching TRBD2 (6 bases). The V end lost 4 bases, the J end lost 2 bases, and 7 bases lay between the germline ends. Germline CDR1 and CDR2: KGHSH and LQKENI. CDR3 length: 13 residues. Here the CDR3 DNA reads TGTGCCAGCTCACGGAGGGACACAGATACGCAGTATTTT. It encodes CASSRRDTDTQYF.

The CDR3 coding sequence is TGTGCCAGCAGCCTAGACAGGGGCGGAGAAAAACTGTTTTTT. Protein product: CASSLDRGGEKLFF. V and J are TRBV21-1 and TRBJ1-4; the DNA was not compared with TRBD1, the D call given in the table. TRBV21-1 corresponds to a pseudogene. This CDR3 has 14 residues.

This clone was recorded once. This chain joins TRBV6-4 and TRBJ2-1, with TRBD1 matching 9 bases. In germline, CDR1 is MRHNA, CDR2 SNTAGT. V shed 2 bases and J 4 bases; nucleotides not matched to a gene: 3. The CDR3 is made up of 15 amino acids. The chain's CDR3 is CASSDGGQGYNEQFF. DNA for the CDR3: TGTGCCAGCAGTGACGGGGGACAGGGTTACAATGAGCAGTTCTTC.

The V gene is TRBV6-5, the J gene TRBJ2-1; TRBD1 might be the D (7 bases). The CDR3 covers 14 residues. CDR1 MNHEY and CDR2 SVGAGI come from the germline V gene. The V and J ends lost 2 bases and 9 bases respectively, with 14 bases between them. The CDR3 bases are TGTGCCAGCAGTTACAACCAGGGGGGAGGTGAGCAGTTCTTC. This gives the protein CASSYNQGGGEQFF.

The rearrangement uses TRBV9 and TRBJ1-1; D is unclear. Germline CDR1 SGDLS, CDR2 YYNGEE. The CDR3 is 14 amino acids. Trimming took off 3 bases at V and 4 bases at J, with 13 bases between the two ends. CDR3 region: CASSESGRGTEAFF. CDR3 DNA sequence: TGTGCCAGCAGCGAGTCGGGAAGAGGCACTGAAGCTTTCTTT.

DNA of the CDR3: TGTGCCAGCAGTTACTGGGCAGGGGGCAAGAAAGATACGCAGTATTTT. This codes for CASSYWAGGKKDTQYF. The J gene is TRBJ2-3, the V gene TRBV6-5, with 8 bases lining up with TRBD1. V was pared by 1 base and J by 5 bases, with 8 bases of the junction left unmatched. The germline gives CDR1 MNHEY, CDR2 SVGAGI. The CDR3 has 16 amino acids.

The CDR3 bases are TGTGCCAGCAGTGCCGAGACTGATAACCCCCGACAGCATGGCTACACCTTC. This translates into CASSAETDNPRQHGYTF. The rearrangement uses TRBV6-1 and TRBJ1-2; D perhaps matches TRBD1 (5 bases). Trimming stripped 4 bases from V and 6 bases from J, with 24 bases between. Germline CDR1 MNHNS, CDR2 SASEGT. The CDR3 covers 17 residues.

The genes are TRBV11-2 and TRBJ2-7; 10 positions match TRBD2. CDR1 is SGHAT, CDR2 FQNNGV, per germline. This CDR3 has 16 residues. The ends lost 4 bases at V and 2 bases at J; junction bases unmatched: 8. CDR3 sequence reads: CASSSSIGLAAYEQYF. The DNA for the CDR3 is TGTGCCAGCAGCTCCAGCATCGGACTAGCGGCCTACGAGCAGTACTTC.

The V and J genes are TRBV4-1 and TRBJ1-2, with D hard to call. Looked up from germline, CDR1 is MGHRA and CDR2 is YSYEKL. The CDR3 contains 14 residues. V lost 4 bases and J 5 bases, leaving 14 bases between the germline ends. The CDR3 DNA reads as TGCGCCAGCAGCCCCCCAGAGACGACTTATGGCTACACCTTC. Amino acid sequence: CASSPPETTYGYTF.

The chain uses TRBV25-1 and TRBJ1-3; weak D call: TRBD1 (6 bases). The CDR3 extends over 14 amino acids. With 3 bases removed from V and 8 bases from J, the gap between germline ends came to 14 bases. Germline CDR1 reads MGHDK; CDR2 reads SYGVNS. The CDR3 DNA is TGTGCCAGCAGTGACGGTACAGGGAGGGACACCATATATTTT. This gives the protein CASSDGTGRDTIYF.

The V call is TRBV9, the J call TRBJ1-6; D is uncertain. The germline gives CDR1 SGDLS, CDR2 YYNGEE. The CDR3 consists of 15 residues. V lost 1 base and J 0 bases, leaving 5 bases between the germline ends. DNA of the CDR3: TGTGCCAGCAGCGTATCGAGCTCCTATAATTCACCCCTCCACTTT. Its protein is CASSVSSSYNSPLHF.

This chain links TRBV5-6 with TRBJ1-6; 7 bases match TRBD1. The V gene's germline CDR1 is SGHDT and CDR2 YYEEEE. The CDR3 spans 16 residues. J gave up 9 bases and V 4 bases, and 13 bases lay outside the gene matches. The CDR3 DNA follows: TGTGCCAGCAGCGTGGGACAGCCGGCGGGGATTTCACCCCTCCACTTT. Its translation: CASSVGQPAGISPLHF. Together with reference TRBV5-6 and TRBJ1-6, the CDR3 gives the full variable domain: DAGVTQSPTHLIKTRGQQVTLRCSPKSGHDTVSWYQQALGQGPQFIFQYYEEEERQRGNFPDRFSGHQFPNYSSELNVNALLLGDSALYLCASSVGQPAGISPLHFGNGTRLTVT.

V gene TRBV6-4 combines with J gene TRBJ2-2; 7 nucleotides match TRBD1. Germline CDR1 is MRHNA and CDR2 is SNTAGT. This CDR3 contains 14 residues. The junction had 3 bases not matched to a gene; V was cut back by 5 bases and J by 3 bases. CDR3 sequence: CASSTGADTGELFF. In DNA form, the CDR3 reads TGTGCCAGCAGTACAGGGGCGGACACCGGGGAGCTGTTTTTT.

V usage is TRBV19 and J usage is TRBJ1-5; D perhaps matches TRBD1 (6 bases). The CDR3 length is 14 residues. Germline loops: CDR1 LNHDA, CDR2 SQIVND (reference sequence). Trimming took 7 bases from V and 3 from J, leaving 13 bases between them. The CDR3 bases are TGTGCCAGTATACAGACAGGAGCCAATCAGCCCCAGCATTTT. It encodes CASIQTGANQPQHF. The complete variable domain, with remaining parts taken from reference TRBV19 and TRBJ1-5, reads DGGITQSPKYLFRKEGQNVTLSCEQNLNHDAMYWYRQDPGQGLRLIYYSQIVNDFQKGDIAEGYSVSREKKESFPLTVTSAQKNPTAFYLCASIQTGANQPQHFGDGTRLSIL.

This clone was observed a few times. The chain combines TRBV19 with TRBJ2-1, with D tentatively TRBD1 (5 bases). V dropped 4 bases and J dropped 10 bases, with 14 bases sitting between them. Germline V lookup: CDR1 LNHDA, CDR2 SQIVND (reference sequence). The length of the CDR3 is 13 residues. CDR3 amino acids: CASSTNPGNEQFF. In DNA, the CDR3 is TGTGCCAGTAGTACGAATCCAGGGAACGAGCAGTTCTTC.